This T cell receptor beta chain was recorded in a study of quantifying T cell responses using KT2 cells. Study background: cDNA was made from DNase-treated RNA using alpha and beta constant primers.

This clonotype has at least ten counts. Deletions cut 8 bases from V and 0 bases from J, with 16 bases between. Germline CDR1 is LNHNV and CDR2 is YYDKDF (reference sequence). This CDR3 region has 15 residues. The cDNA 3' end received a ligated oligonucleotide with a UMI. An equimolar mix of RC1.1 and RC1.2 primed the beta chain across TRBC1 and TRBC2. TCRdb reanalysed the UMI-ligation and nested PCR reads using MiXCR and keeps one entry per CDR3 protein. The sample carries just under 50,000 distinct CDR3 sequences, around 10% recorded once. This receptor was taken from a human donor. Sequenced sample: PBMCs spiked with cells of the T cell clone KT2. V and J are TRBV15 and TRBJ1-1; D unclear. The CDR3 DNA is TGTGCCACCTTTTCAAGTGGGCGGATGAACACTGAAGCTTTCTTT. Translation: CATFSSGRMNTEAFF.